Following are 7 T cell receptor beta chains from one sample sequenced in a study of shared clonotypes between healthy human individuals. Libraries were prepared by immunoSEQ multiplex PCR; TCRdb keeps only in-frame clonotypes and omits some of them. The sample gives some 2,500,000 clones, under 95% of which show up once; approximately 0.36% is in the top ten. Sequencing was performed on naive CD4+ T cells from PBMCs. Documented subset: CD45RA+ positively selected. The receptors were sampled from a man aged 18 to 30 in good health. Some clones in this sample may be carry-over from other donors' samples.

V and J are TRBV1 and TRBJ2-7; the D call of TRBD1 is as the table states it, not checked on the DNA. TRBV1 is deemed a pseudogene. This CDR3 region has 15 residues. CDR3 coding DNA: TGCACCAGCAGCCAGGTCACAGGCTACTCCTACGAGCAGTACTTC. Amino acids: CTSSQVTGYSYEQYF.

The rearrangement uses TRBV28 and TRBJ2-1; 11 bases are shared with TRBD2. The germline gives CDR1 MDHEN, CDR2 SYDVKM. V lost 7 bases, J lost 3 bases, and 8 bases stayed unmatched. The CDR3 is 16 residues long. DNA for the CDR3: TGTGCCAGCAAAACCCTAGCGGGAGGTTTCTACAATGAGCAGTTCTTC. It encodes CASKTLAGGFYNEQFF.

The chain is built from TRBV30 and TRBJ2-1; D is unclear. CDR3 length equals 11 residues. Per the germline V gene, CDR1 is GTSNPN and CDR2 is SVGIG (reference sequence). The ends were cut back, 3 bases at V and 10 bases at J, with 10 bases in the middle. This CDR3 reads CAWRRIEEQFF. DNA for the CDR3: TGTGCCTGGAGGAGGATAGAAGAGCAGTTCTTC.

Notes on this clone: The germline gene is not matched at one end of the junction; a read error may be the cause. The chain couples TRBV15 to TRBJ2-2; TRBD2 might be the D (5 bases). The CDR3 spans 16 residues. Germline values: CDR1 LNHNV, CDR2 YYDKDF (reference sequence). The CDR3 region has the DNA TGTGCCACCAGCAGACGGTCGGGTTCGAACACCGGGGAGCTATTTTTT. Protein sequence: CATSRRSGSNTGELFF.

This clone was counted once. This chain connects TRBV18 to TRBJ1-3; D remains unclear. Germline CDR1 KGHSH, CDR2 LQKENI. Trimming removed 2 bases from V and 0 bases from J, with 11 bases in between. The CDR3 has 16 amino acids. The DNA for the CDR3 is TGTGCCAGCTCACCAGGCTCAGATAGCTCTGGAAACACCATATATTTT. Translation gives CASSPGSDSSGNTIYF.

V gene TRBV4-1 combines with J gene TRBJ1-2; D uncertain. V was pared by 0 bases and J by 5 bases, with 13 bases between. The CDR3 is made up of 15 amino acids. The germline V gene has CDR1 MGHRA and CDR2 YSYEKL. In DNA form, the CDR3 reads TGCGCCAGCAGCCAAGACCCGACGGGGTCATATGGCTACACCTTC. Protein: CASSQDPTGSYGYTF.

This sequence joins TRBV5-1 and TRBJ2-5; possibly TRBD1 or TRBD2 for D (5 bases each). Germline CDR1 and CDR2: SGHRS and YFSETQ. The CDR3 is 14 residues long. The V and J ends lost 4 bases and 2 bases respectively, with 12 bases between them. CDR3 nucleotide sequence: TGCGCCAGCAGCGAGAGGGACGGTCAAGAGACCCAGTACTTC. This encodes CASSERDGQETQYF.